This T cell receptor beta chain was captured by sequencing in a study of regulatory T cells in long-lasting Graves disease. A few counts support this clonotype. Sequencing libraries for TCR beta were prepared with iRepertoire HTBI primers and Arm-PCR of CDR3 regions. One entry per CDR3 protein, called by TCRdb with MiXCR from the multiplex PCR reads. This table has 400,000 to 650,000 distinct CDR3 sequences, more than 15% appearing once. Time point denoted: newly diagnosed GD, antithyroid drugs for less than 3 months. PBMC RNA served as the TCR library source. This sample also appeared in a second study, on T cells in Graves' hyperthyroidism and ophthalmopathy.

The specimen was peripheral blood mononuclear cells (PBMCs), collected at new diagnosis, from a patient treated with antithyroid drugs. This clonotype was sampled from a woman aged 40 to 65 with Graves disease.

CDR3 protein: CASSPIGTGSLTGELFF. CDR3 nucleotide sequence: TGTGCCAGCAGTCCTATCGGAACAGGGTCGTTAACCGGGGAGCTGTTTTTT. The rearrangement uses TRBV6-1 and TRBJ2-2, with D perhaps TRBD1 (6 bases). CDR3 size: 17 residues. V was shortened by 5 bases and J by 5 bases, with 21 bases between the two germline ends. Germline V gene sequence: CDR1 MNHNS, CDR2 SASEGT.